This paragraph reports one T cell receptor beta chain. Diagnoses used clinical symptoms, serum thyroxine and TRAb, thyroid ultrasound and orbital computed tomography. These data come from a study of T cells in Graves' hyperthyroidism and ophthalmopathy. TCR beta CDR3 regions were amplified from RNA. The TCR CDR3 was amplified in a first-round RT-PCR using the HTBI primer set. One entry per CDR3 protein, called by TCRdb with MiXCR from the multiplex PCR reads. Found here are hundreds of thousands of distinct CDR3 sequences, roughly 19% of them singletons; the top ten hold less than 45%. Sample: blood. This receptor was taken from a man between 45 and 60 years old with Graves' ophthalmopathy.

In DNA form, the CDR3 reads TGTGCCAGCGGGGGGGGACTAGCGACCTACGAGCAGTACTTC. Translating it yields CASGGGLATYEQYF. The V gene is TRBV2, the J gene TRBJ2-7; 10 bases agree with TRBD2. This CDR3 has 14 residues. Germline lookup yields CDR1 SNHLY and CDR2 FYNNEI. The V and J ends lost 8 bases and 2 bases, in that order; junction bases with no gene match: 6.